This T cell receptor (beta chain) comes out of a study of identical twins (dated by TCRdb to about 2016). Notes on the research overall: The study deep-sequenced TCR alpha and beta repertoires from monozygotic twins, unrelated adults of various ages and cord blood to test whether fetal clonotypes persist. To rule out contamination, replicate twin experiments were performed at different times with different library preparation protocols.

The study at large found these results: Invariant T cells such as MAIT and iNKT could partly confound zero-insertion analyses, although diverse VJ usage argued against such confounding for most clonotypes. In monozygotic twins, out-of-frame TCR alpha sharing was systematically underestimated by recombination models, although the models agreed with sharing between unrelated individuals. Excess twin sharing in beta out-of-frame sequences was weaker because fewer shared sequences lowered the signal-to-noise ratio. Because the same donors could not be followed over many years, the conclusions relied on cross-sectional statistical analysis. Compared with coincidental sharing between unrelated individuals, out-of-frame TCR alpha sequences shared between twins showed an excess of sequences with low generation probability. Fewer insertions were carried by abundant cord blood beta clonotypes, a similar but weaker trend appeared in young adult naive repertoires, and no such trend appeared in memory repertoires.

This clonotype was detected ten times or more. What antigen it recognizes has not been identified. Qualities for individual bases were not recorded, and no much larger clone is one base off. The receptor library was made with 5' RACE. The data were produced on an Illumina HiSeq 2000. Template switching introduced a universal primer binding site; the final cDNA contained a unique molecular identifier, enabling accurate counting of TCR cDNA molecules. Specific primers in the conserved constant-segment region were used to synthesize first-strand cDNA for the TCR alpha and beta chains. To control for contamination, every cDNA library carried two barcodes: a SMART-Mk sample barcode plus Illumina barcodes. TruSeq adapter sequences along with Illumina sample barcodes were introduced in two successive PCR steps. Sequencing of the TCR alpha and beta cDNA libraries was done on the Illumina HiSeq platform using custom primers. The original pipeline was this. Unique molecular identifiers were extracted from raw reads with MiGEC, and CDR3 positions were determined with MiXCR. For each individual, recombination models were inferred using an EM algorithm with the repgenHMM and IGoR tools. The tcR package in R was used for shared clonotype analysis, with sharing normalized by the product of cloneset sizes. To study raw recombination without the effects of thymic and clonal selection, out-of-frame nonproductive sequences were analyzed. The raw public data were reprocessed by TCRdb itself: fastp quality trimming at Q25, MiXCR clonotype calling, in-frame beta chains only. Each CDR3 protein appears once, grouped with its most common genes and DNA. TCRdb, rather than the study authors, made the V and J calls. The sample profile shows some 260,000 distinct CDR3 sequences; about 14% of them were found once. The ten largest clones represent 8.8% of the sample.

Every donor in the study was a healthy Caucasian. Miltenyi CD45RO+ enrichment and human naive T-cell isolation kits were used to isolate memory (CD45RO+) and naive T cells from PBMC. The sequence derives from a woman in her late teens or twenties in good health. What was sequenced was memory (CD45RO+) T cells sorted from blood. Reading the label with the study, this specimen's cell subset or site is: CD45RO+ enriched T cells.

At the DNA level, the sequence is TGCAGCGTTGAGTCCCAGGGGGGATACTACAATGAGCAGTTCTTC. It codes for CSVESQGGYYNEQFF. Recombination connected TRBV29-1 to TRBJ2-1; a weak D assignment points to TRBD1 (7 bases agree). Cut back by 3 bases and 3 bases, the V and J ends lie 15 bases apart. CDR1 and CDR2, looked up from the germline V gene, are SQVTM and ANQGSEA. From the cysteine up to the phenylalanine, the CDR3 has a length of 15 residues. Here the CDR3 DNA is all that survives: 45 bases in frame from base 1.